This TCR beta chain was sequenced for a study of cytomegalovirus exposure and HLA in healthy donors. Study observations and caveats: Most subjects had HLA-A and HLA-B alleles reportedly predicted accurately by TCR beta sequences. Earlier analysis looked at TCR beta V segments, and most were productive about 90% or about 30% of the time. One variant, a missense change in DCLRE1C, was linked in a later analysis to TCR beta V- and J-gene trimming.

Likely unrecorded immune exposures existed in these nominally healthy donors. Vbeta (60) and Jbeta (13) primers were used in the PCR. The method was immunoSEQ multiplex PCR; TCRdb's version includes in-frame clones alone and lacks a portion of them. This sample has under 200,000 clones; roughly 77% occur once, and the top ten carry 3.4%. Note on this clone: Its matching antigen is unknown.

The CDR3 totals 13 residues. Germline CDR1 reads MNHNS; CDR2 reads SASEGT. V was shortened by 7 bases and J by 1 base, with 10 bases between the two germline ends. The gene calls are TRBV6-1 and TRBJ1-1; TRBD1 might be the D (5 bases). Source material: PBMCs. This sequence originates from a man aged 40-50 years in good health and CMV-seropositive. The CDR3 DNA is TGTGCCAGCATCCAAGGGGCGAACACTGAAGCTTTCTTT. It codes for CASIQGANTEAFF.